This T cell receptor beta chain was profiled in a study of cytotoxic CD8 clonotypes in ibrutinib-treated CLL. The study's findings and limits: With treatment, public clonotypes, which were uncommon, either contracted or remained stable.

The repertoire was sequenced with immunoSEQ multiplex PCR; TCRdb's copy has only in-frame clones and lacks some. The sample contains roughly 150,000 clones, 70% to 85% of which appear only once. A remark on this clone: Its specificity is unknown.

CDR1 SGHRS and CDR2 YFSETQ come from the germline V gene. The V gene lost 0 bases and the J gene lost 5 bases, with 8 bases spanning the gap. This CDR3 is built from 14 residues. The input for sequencing was PBMCs, taken after 12 months of ibrutinib treatment. This clonotype was sampled from a human donor with chronic lymphocytic leukemia. The chain recombines TRBV5-1 with TRBJ1-4; D perhaps matches TRBD1 (6 bases). The CDR3: CASSLVGGNEKLFF. Here the CDR3 DNA reads TGCGCCAGCAGCTTGGTAGGGGGGAATGAAAAACTGTTTTTT.